This T cell receptor (beta chain) was profiled in a study of monozygotic twins with inflammatory bowel disease. TCRdb re-called the 5' RACE reads and shows each CDR3 protein once, DNA omitted. The table lists about 380,000 distinct CDR3 sequences, with just over 2.5% in the top ten. Germline V lookup: CDR1 SGHTA, CDR2 FQGNSA. The CDR3 sequence is 14 residues long. V and J are TRBV7-2 and TRBJ2-7. The TCR comes from a human donor with ulcerative colitis or Crohn's disease, or a healthy co-twin of an affected twin (not recorded which). Material: blood. CDR3 amino acids: CASSWKAETYEQYF.